These 6 T cell receptor beta chains originate from one sample sequenced in a study of control samples from healthy donors and cancer patients. Data came from immunoSEQ multiplex PCR; TCRdb stores just in-frame clones and leaves some out. The repertoire consists of some 150,000 clones, with approximately 94% occurring once and the leading ten covering 5% to 6.5%. Sequencing input: blood. Every receptor here comes from a man aged 35-49 years in good health.

This sequence joins TRBV5-1 and TRBJ1-1; TRBD1 is a possible D gene (5 bases). The CDR3 spans 14 residues. Looked up from germline, CDR1 is SGHRS and CDR2 is YFSETQ. The germline V and J ends were trimmed by 3 bases and 4 bases, with 13 bases remaining between them. CDR3 in amino acids: CASSWEFRATEAFF. Written as DNA, the CDR3 is TGCGCCAGCAGCTGGGAGTTCAGGGCCACTGAAGCTTTCTTT.

The chain links TRBV11-2 to TRBJ1-5, with TRBD1 as a possible D gene (6 bases). The CDR3 runs 17 residues. Trimming removed 5 bases at V and 0 bases at J, with 17 bases between. Per germline, CDR1 SGHAT and CDR2 FQNNGV. The CDR3 DNA follows: TGTGCCAGCAGCCGGGTGAGGGACACTCATAGCAATCAGCCCCAGCATTTT. Translating gives CASSRVRDTHSNQPQHF.

V usage is TRBV3-1 (or the pseudogene TRBV3-2) and J usage is TRBJ1-2; no reliable D call. V lost 4 bases and J 2 bases, leaving 11 bases between the germline ends. This CDR3 is 14 amino acids long. Germline CDR1 reads LGHDT; CDR2 reads YNNKEL (reference sequence). CDR3 DNA sequence: TGTGCCAGCAGCCCCGGGGTAGGGAACTATGGCTACACCTTC. This encodes CASSPGVGNYGYTF.

The chain uses TRBV7-6 and TRBJ2-7; TRBD1 matches 9 bases. V gave up 1 base and J gave up 3 bases; unmatched junction bases: 10. Germline CDR1 is SGHVS and CDR2 is FNYEAQ. The CDR3 spans 17 residues. CDR3 loop: CASSLEAGGTGLYEQYF. In nucleotides, the CDR3 is TGTGCCAGCAGCTTAGAGGCAGGGGGGACAGGGCTCTACGAGCAGTACTTC.

The chain employs TRBV27 and TRBJ1-2; TRBD1 aligns across 9 bases. Germline V lookup: CDR1 MNHEY, CDR2 SMNVEV (reference sequence). V shed 3 bases, J shed 7 bases, and the junction held 6 bases outside the gene matches. The length of the CDR3 is 14 residues. In DNA, the CDR3 is TGTGCCAGCAGTTTGCAACAGGGGGCCGGTGGCTACACCTTC. Its translation: CASSLQQGAGGYTF.

The chain carries TRBV7-9 and TRBJ1-2, with TRBD1 as a possible D gene (5 bases). V was cut by 7 bases and J by 1 base, with 22 bases left in between. The germline gives CDR1 SEHNR, CDR2 FQNEAQ (reference sequence). The CDR3 length is 17 residues. DNA of the CDR3: TGTGCCAGCACCCTGGGGGATCCCTCGGACCTTAACTATGGCTACACCTTC. Translated: CASTLGDPSDLNYGYTF. Combining the CDR3 with reference TRBV7-9 and TRBJ1-2 gives the whole variable domain DTGVSQNPRHKITKRGQNVTFRCDPISEHNRLYWYRQTLGQGPEFLTYFQNEAQLEKSRLLSDRFSAERPKGSFSTLEIQRTEQGDSAMYLCASTLGDPSDLNYGYTFGSGTRLTVV.